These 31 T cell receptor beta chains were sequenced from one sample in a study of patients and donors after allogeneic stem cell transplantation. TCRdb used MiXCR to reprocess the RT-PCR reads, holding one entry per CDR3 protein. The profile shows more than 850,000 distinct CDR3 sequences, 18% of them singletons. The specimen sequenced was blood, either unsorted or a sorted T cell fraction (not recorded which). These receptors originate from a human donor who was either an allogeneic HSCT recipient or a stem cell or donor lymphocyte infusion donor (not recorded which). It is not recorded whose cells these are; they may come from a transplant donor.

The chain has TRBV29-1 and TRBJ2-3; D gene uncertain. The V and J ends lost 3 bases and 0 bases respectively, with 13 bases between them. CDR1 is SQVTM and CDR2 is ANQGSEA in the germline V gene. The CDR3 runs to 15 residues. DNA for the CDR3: TGCAGCGTTGACTTTGGCAGGCCGAGCACAGATACGCAGTATTTT. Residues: CSVDFGRPSTDTQYF.

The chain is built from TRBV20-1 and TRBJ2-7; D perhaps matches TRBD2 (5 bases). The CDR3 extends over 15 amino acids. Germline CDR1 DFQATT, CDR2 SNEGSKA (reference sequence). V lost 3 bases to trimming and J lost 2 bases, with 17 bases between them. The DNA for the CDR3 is TGCAGTGCTAGGCGAGCGGCTAGTGGGACCTACGAGCAGTACTTC. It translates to CSARRAASGTYEQYF.

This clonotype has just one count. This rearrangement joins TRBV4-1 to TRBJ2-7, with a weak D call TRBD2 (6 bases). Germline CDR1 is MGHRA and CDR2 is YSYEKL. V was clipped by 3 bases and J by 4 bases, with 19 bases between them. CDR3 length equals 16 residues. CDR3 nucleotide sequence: TGCGCCAGCAGCCACAAGGGGAATAGCGGAGAATACGAGCAGTACTTC. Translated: CASSHKGNSGEYEQYF.

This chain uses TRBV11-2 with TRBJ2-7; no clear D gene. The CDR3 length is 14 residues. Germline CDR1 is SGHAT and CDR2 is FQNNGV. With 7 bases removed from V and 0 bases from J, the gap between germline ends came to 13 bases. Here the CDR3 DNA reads TGTGCCAGCACCCTACTAACCCGCTCCTACGAGCAGTACTTC. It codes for CASTLLTRSYEQYF.

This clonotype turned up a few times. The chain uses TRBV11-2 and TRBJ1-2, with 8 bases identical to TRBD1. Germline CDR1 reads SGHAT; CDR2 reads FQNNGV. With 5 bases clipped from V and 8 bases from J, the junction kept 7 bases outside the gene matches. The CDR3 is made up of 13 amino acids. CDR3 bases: TGTGCCAGCAGCCGGGGACAGGACGCGGGCTACACCTTC. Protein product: CASSRGQDAGYTF.

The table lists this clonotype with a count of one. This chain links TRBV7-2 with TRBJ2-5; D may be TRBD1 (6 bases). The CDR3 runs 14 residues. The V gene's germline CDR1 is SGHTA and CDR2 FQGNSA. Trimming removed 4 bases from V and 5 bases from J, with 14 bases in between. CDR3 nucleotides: TGTGCCAGCAGCTACCCTTTTAGGGGGGAGACCCAGTACTTC. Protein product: CASSYPFRGETQYF.

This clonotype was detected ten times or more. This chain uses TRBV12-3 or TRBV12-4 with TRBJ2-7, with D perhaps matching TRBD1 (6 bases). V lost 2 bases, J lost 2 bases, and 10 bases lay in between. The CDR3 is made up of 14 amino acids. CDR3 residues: CASSLRTETYEQYF. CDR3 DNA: TGTGCCAGCAGTTTAAGGACAGAGACCTACGAGCAGTACTTC.

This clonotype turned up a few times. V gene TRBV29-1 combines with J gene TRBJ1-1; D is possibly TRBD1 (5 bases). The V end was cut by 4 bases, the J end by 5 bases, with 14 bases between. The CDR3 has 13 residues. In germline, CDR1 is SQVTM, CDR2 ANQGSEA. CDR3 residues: CSVVVRDGTEAFF. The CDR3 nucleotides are TGCAGCGTTGTAGTCAGGGACGGGACTGAAGCTTTCTTT.

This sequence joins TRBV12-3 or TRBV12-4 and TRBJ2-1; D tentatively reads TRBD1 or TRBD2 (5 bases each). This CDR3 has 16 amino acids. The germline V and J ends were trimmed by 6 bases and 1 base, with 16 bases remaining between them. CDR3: CASSPSWGLSYNEQFF. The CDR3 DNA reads TGTGCCAGCAGCCCCTCCTGGGGGTTGTCCTACAATGAGCAGTTCTTC.

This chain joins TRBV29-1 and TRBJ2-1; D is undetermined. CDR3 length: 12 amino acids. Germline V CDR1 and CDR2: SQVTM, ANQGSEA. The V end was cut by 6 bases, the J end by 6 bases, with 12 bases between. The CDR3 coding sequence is TGCAGCGTGCCCCGGCGACGCAATGAGCAGTTCTTC. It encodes CSVPRRRNEQFF.

In DNA, the CDR3 is TGCAGCGTCCCGGGTGTGGGAAGGGGCACAGCGGGAGATGGGGAGCTGTTTTTT. Translating it yields CSVPGVGRGTAGDGELFF. J is TRBJ2-2 and V is TRBV29-1; TRBD2 aligns across 8 bases. The germline V gene encodes CDR1 SQVTM and CDR2 ANQGSEA. The J segment lost 8 bases and the V segment lost 6 bases, leaving 23 bases of the junction unmatched. The CDR3 is 18 residues long.

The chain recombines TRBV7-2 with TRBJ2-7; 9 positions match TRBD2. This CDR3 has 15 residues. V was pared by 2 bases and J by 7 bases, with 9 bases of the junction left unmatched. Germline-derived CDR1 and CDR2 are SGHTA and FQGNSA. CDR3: CASSLRGRAVEEQYF. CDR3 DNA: TGTGCCAGCAGCTTACGCGGGAGGGCCGTTGAAGAGCAGTACTTC.

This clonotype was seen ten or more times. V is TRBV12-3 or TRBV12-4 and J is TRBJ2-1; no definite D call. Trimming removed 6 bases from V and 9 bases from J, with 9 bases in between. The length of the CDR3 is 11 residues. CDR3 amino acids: CASSLLGEQFF. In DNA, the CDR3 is TGTGCCAGCAGCTTATTGGGTGAGCAGTTCTTC.

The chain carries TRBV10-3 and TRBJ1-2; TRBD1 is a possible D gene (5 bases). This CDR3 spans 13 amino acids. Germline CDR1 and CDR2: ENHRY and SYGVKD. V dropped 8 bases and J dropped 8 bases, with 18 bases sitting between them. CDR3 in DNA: TGTGCCATCTATGACAGCAGCCCTACAGGCTACACCTTC. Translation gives CAIYDSSPTGYTF.

The CDR3 here is CASSLGDRGGADTQYF. The CDR3 DNA is TGCGCCAGCAGCTTGGGCGACAGGGGGGGCGCAGATACGCAGTATTTT. The gene calls are TRBV5-1 and TRBJ2-3, with 9 nucleotides matching TRBD1. The V gene's germline CDR1 is SGHRS and CDR2 YFSETQ. The CDR3 spans 16 residues. V shed 0 bases, J shed 4 bases, and the junction held 6 bases outside the gene matches.

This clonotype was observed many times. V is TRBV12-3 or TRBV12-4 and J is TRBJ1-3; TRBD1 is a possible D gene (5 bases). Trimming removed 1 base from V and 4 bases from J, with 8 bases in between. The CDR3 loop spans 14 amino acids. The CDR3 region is CASSLEGPGNTIYF. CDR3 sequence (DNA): TGTGCCAGCAGTTTAGAGGGGCCAGGAAACACCATATATTTT.

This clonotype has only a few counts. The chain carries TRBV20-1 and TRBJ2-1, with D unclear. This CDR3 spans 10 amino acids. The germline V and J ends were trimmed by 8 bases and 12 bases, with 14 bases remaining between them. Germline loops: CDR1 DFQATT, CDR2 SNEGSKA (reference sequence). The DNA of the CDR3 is TGCAGTACATGTAGGATTGGGCAGTTCTTC. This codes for CSTCRIGQFF.

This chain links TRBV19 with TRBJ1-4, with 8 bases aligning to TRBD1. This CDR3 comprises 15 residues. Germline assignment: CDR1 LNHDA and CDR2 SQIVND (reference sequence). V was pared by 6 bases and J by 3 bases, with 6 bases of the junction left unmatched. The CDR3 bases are TGTGCCAGTAGCCCCAGGGGGCGAGCTAATGAAAAACTGTTTTTT. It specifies CASSPRGRANEKLFF.

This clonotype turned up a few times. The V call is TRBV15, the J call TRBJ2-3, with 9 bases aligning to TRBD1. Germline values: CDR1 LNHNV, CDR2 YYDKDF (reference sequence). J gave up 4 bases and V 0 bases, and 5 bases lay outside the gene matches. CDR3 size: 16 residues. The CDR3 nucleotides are TGTGCCACCAGCAGAGAGGGAGGACAGGGGTCAGATACGCAGTATTTT. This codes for CATSREGGQGSDTQYF.

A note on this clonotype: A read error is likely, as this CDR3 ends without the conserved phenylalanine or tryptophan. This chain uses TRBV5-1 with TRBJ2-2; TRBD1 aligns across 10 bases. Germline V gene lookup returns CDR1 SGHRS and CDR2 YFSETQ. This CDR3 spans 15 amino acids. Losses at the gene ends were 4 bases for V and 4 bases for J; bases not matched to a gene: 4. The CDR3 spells CASSAGTGVTGELFS. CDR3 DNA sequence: TGCGCCAGCAGCGCCGGGACAGGGGTCACCGGGGAGCTGTTTTCT.

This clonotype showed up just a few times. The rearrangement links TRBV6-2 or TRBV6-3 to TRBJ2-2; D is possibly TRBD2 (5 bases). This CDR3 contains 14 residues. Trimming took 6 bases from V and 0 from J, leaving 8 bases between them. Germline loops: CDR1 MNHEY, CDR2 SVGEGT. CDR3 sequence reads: CASRSGANTGELFF. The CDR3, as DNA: TGTGCCAGCAGATCCGGGGCGAACACCGGGGAGCTGTTTTTT.

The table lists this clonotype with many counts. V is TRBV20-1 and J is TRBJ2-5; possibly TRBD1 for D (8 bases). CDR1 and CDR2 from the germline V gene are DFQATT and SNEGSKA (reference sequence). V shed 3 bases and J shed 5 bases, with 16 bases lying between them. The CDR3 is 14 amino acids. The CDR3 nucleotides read TGCAGTGCTAGCATGACAGGGGAGGGGGAGACCCAGTACTTC. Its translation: CSASMTGEGETQYF.

The DNA for the CDR3 is TGTGCCAGCAGCTTAGGGGGACTAGCGGGGAAGTACGAGCAGTACTTC. Its protein product is CASSLGGLAGKYEQYF. This sequence joins TRBV11-3 and TRBJ2-7; 13 bases fit TRBD2. Germline loops: CDR1 SGHNT, CDR2 YENEEA. The V and J ends lost 1 base and 4 bases, in that order; junction bases with no gene match: 4. The CDR3 contains 16 residues.

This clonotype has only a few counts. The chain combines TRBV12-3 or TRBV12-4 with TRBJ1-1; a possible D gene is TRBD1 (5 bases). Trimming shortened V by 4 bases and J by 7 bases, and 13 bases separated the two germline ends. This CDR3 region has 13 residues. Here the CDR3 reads CASSYRMGSEAFF. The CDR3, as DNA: TGTGCCAGCAGTTACAGGATGGGGAGTGAAGCTTTCTTT.

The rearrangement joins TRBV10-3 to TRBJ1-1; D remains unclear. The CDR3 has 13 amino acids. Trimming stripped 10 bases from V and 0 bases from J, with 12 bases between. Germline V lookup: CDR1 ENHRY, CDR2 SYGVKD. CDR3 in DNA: TGTGCCACACTTGGGTTTATGAACACTGAAGCTTTCTTT. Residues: CATLGFMNTEAFF.

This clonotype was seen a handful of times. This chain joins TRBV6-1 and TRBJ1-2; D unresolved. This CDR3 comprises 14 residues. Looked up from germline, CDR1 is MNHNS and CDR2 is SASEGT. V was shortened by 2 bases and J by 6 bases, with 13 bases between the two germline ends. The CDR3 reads CASSELGRGNGYTF. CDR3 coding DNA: TGTGCCAGCAGTGAATTAGGTCGGGGAAATGGCTACACCTTC.

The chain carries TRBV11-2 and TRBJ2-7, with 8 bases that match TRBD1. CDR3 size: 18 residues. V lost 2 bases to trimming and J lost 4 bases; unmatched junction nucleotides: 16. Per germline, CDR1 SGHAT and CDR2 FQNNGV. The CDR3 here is CASSLRPLGQGASYEQYF. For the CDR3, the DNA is TGTGCCAGCAGCTTAAGGCCCCTCGGACAGGGAGCTTCGTACGAGCAGTACTTC.

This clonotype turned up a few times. The CDR3 sequence is CASTHKRAGKYEQYF. In DNA, the CDR3 is TGTGCCAGCACTCATAAAAGGGCGGGAAAATACGAGCAGTACTTC. The chain joins TRBV6-1 to TRBJ2-7; the D gene is possibly TRBD2 (6 bases). The CDR3 consists of 15 residues. V gave up 7 bases and J gave up 4 bases, with 20 bases separating them. Germline CDR1 and CDR2: MNHNS and SASEGT.

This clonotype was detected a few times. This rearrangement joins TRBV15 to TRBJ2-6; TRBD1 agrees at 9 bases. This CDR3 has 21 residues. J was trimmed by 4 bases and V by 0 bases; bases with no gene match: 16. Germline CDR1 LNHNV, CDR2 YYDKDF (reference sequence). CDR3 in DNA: TGTGCCACCAGCAGAGATTACGGGGACCCGGGACAGGGTATCGGGGCCAACGTCCTGACTTTC. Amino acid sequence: CATSRDYGDPGQGIGANVLTF.

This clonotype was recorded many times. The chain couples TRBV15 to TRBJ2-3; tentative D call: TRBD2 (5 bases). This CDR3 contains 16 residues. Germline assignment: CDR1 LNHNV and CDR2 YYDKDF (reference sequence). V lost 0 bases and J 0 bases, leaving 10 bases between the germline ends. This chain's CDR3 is CATSRERGLSTDTQYF. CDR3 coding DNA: TGTGCCACCAGCAGAGAGCGCGGGCTGAGCACAGATACGCAGTATTTT.

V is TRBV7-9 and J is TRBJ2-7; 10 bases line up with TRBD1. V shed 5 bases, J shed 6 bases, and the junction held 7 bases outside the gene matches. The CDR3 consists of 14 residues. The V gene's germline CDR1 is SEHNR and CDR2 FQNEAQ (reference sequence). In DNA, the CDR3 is TGTGCCAGCAGCCTTGGGACAGGGGCGAGCGAGCAGTACTTC. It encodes CASSLGTGASEQYF.